The 14 T cell receptor beta chains in this list originate from one sample, sequenced in a study. Using its own MiXCR run on the 5' RACE reads, TCRdb lists one record per CDR3 protein. In the table there are approximately 60,000 distinct CDR3 sequences, about a fifth of which are singletons. Treg sorting used a CD4+CD25+CD127-/low gate. The sample consisted of tumor-infiltrating Tregs sorted from the breast tumor. These receptor sequences come from a female donor with breast cancer.

V and J are TRBV7-2 and TRBJ1-6; D gene uncertain. The length of the CDR3 is 16 residues. The germline V and J ends were trimmed by 5 bases and 0 bases, with 11 bases remaining between them. Germline CDR1 and CDR2: SGHTA and FQGNSA. As DNA, the CDR3 is TGTGCCAGCAGCGCTACGGTTAGCTCCTATAATTCACCCCTCCACTTT. Its translation: CASSATVSSYNSPLHF.

This clonotype was seen only a few times. The chain recombines TRBV6-1 with TRBJ1-3; the D is unclear. V lost 6 bases and J lost 0, with 12 bases in between. Germline V gives CDR1 MNHNS, CDR2 SASEGT. The CDR3 totals 15 residues. CDR3 DNA sequence: TGTGCCAGCAGGACACCGGTCCTCTCTGGAAACACCATATATTTT. It codes for CASRTPVLSGNTIYF.

This clonotype appeared a few times. The chain recombines TRBV5-4 with TRBJ2-4; 10 bases fit TRBD2. Germline CDR1 SGHNT, CDR2 YYREEE (reference sequence). This CDR3 spans 18 amino acids. J was trimmed by 0 bases and V by 4 bases; bases with no gene match: 10. Written as DNA, the CDR3 is TGTGCCAGCAGCCCGGACAGACTAGCGGGTCTAGCCAAAAACATTCAGTACTTC. Protein: CASSPDRLAGLAKNIQYF.

This chain joins TRBV19 and TRBJ1-2; the D gene is possibly TRBD1 (5 bases). The CDR3 spans 15 residues. Germline-derived CDR1 and CDR2 are LNHDA and SQIVND (reference sequence). The V end was cut by 4 bases, the J end by 0 bases, with 12 bases between. The CDR3 is CASSKAREANYGYTF. The CDR3 region has the DNA TGTGCCAGTAGTAAAGCCAGGGAAGCTAACTATGGCTACACCTTC.

This clonotype is medium-sized in the sample. The chain uses TRBV5-1 and TRBJ2-5; no firm D call. CDR1 is SGHRS and CDR2 is YFSETQ in the germline V gene. Trimming took 1 base from V and 0 from J, leaving 4 bases between them. The CDR3 is made up of 13 amino acids. CDR3 in amino acids: CASSLSNQETQYF. Written as DNA, the CDR3 is TGCGCCAGCAGCTTGTCTAACCAAGAGACCCAGTACTTC.

V usage is TRBV7-2 and J usage is TRBJ2-7; 7 bases are shared with TRBD2. CDR3 size: 15 residues. Germline CDR1 is SGHTA and CDR2 is FQGNSA. V lost 4 bases to trimming and J lost 3 bases; unmatched junction nucleotides: 9. The CDR3 sequence is CASSSPERGHYEQYF. CDR3 nucleotide sequence: TGTGCCAGCAGCTCCCCCGAGCGGGGCCACTACGAGCAGTACTTC.

About this clonotype: Given a much more abundant clone one base away, this may be a read error. This chain joins TRBV7-2 and TRBJ2-5, with TRBD2 as a possible D gene (6 bases). V was cut by 11 bases and J by 5 bases, with 12 bases left in between. Looked up from germline, CDR1 is SGHTA and CDR2 is FQGNSA. CDR3 size: 11 residues. In DNA, the CDR3 is TGTGCCCGCGGGACGTTTGAGACCCAGTACTTC. Residues: CARGTFETQYF.

With respect to this clonotype: Since a much larger clone is just one base distant, this may be a read error. This sequence joins TRBV5-1 and TRBJ1-1, with a tentative D call TRBD1 (6 bases). The CDR3 totals 16 residues. Germline V gene data show CDR1 as SGHRS and CDR2 as YFSETQ. This CDR3 is CASSSLQTGAITEASF. As DNA, the CDR3 is TGCGCCAGCAGCTCCCTTCAAACGGGGGCAATCACTGAAGCTTCCTTT.

The chain links TRBV4-1 to TRBJ1-2; 7 bases agree with TRBD1. V lost 4 bases and J lost 4; bases outside the gene matches: 15. CDR1 is MGHRA, CDR2 YSYEKL, per germline. This CDR3 spans 17 amino acids. The CDR3 reads CASSRKYRDSIGYGYTF. Here the CDR3 DNA reads TGCGCCAGCAGCCGAAAATACAGGGACAGTATCGGCTATGGCTACACCTTC.

The chain joins TRBV5-1 to TRBJ2-3; 10 bases line up with TRBD1. The CDR3 is 17 residues long. The junction had 12 bases not matched to a gene; V was cut back by 4 bases and J by 4 bases. Looked up from germline, CDR1 is SGHRS and CDR2 is YFSETQ. The CDR3 DNA is TGCGCCAGCAGCCCGGTGACAGGGGGCTTTGCAGCAGATACGCAGTATTTT. Translation gives CASSPVTGGFAADTQYF.

This sequence joins TRBV5-6 and TRBJ2-1; 7 bases fit TRBD2. The CDR3 has 16 residues. Germline CDR1 reads SGHDT; CDR2 reads YYEEEE. J gave up 4 bases and V 4 bases, and 11 bases lay outside the gene matches. CDR3 residues: CASSVASGAIYNEQFF. CDR3 nucleotide sequence: TGTGCCAGCAGCGTAGCTAGCGGTGCTATATACAATGAGCAGTTCTTC.

The CDR3 DNA reads TGCAGTGCTAGGAAGGCTAATGAAAAACTGTTTTTT. Its translation: CSARKANEKLFF. The rearrangement uses TRBV20-1 and TRBJ1-4, with D unresolved. Trimming shortened V by 3 bases and J by 3 bases, and 5 bases separated the two germline ends. The CDR3 contains 12 residues. The V gene's germline CDR1 is DFQATT and CDR2 SNEGSKA (reference sequence).

Worth noting for this clonotype: A read error may be the cause here, since a much bigger clone is one base away. This chain links TRBV7-9 with TRBJ2-5; TRBD1 agrees at 8 bases. This CDR3 spans 14 amino acids. From germline, CDR1 is SEHNR and CDR2 FQNEAQ (reference sequence). CDR3 residues: CASSPGQVQGTQYF. As DNA, the CDR3 is TGTGCCAGCAGCCCGGGACAGGTGCAAGGGACCCAGTACTTC.

A few counts support this clonotype. The chain joins TRBV15 to TRBJ1-1, with D maybe TRBD1 (6 bases). Trimming cost V 2 bases and J 5 bases, with 12 bases left between them. Germline-derived CDR1 and CDR2 are LNHNV and YYDKDF (reference sequence). The length of the CDR3 is 14 residues. The CDR3 nucleotides are TGTGCCACCAGCAGACTTTCTACAGGGACTGAAGCTTTCTTT. This translates into CATSRLSTGTEAFF.